This is a list of T cell receptor beta chains from one sample in a study of cytomegalovirus exposure and HLA in healthy donors. Sequenced by immunoSEQ multiplex PCR; TCRdb stores in-frame clones only, minus some. The sample includes some 150,000 clones, more than 75% of them seen just once. Specimen: PBMCs. The origin of the receptors is a man younger than 35 in good health and CMV-seropositive. The CDR3 runs from the conserved cysteine through the conserved F or W. Each record gives: D gene, J gene, clone size, V gene, CDR3 protein, CDR3 DNA. D genes are given only for firm matches. Rows may omit the clone size; those that give it use once, few, many or a size class.

-,TRBJ1-6,-,TRBV5-6,CASSLGQAITSSYNSPLHF,TGTGCCAGCAGCTTGGGTCAGGCGATAACAAGCTCCTATAATTCACCCCTCCACTTT
-,TRBJ1-6,-,TRBV19,CASSMDTATNSPLHF,TGTGCCAGTAGTATGGACACGGCAACTAATTCACCCCTCCACTTT
TRBD2,TRBJ2-1,once,TRBV7-3,CASSFTSGASGREQFF,TGTGCCAGCAGCTTTACCTCGGGGGCTAGCGGGAGAGAGCAGTTCTTC
-,TRBJ1-2,-,TRBV4-3,CASSQSQGPIYGYTF,TGCGCCAGCAGCCAATCCCAGGGCCCGATCTATGGCTACACCTTC
-,TRBJ1-2,-,TRBV28,CASSFSGGYGYTF,TGTGCCAGCAGTTTTTCCGGGGGCTATGGCTACACCTTC
-,TRBJ2-2,-,TRBV5-1,CASRSGGAGGELFF,TGCGCCAGCAGATCTGGAGGGGCTGGGGGGGAGCTGTTTTTT
-,TRBJ1-2,-,TRBV7-9,CASSVREGGYTF,TGTGCCAGTAGCGTGAGGGAAGGTGGCTACACCTTC
TRBD2,TRBJ2-1,-,TRBV4-2,CASSQISGRENNEQFF,TGTGCCAGCAGCCAAATTAGCGGGAGGGAGAACAATGAGCAGTTCTTC
TRBD1,TRBJ1-4,-,TRBV19,CASSLGQGNEKLFF,TGTGCCAGTAGTCTAGGACAGGGGAACGAAAAACTGTTTTTT
TRBD1,TRBJ1-5,-,TRBV5-1,CASSYGQGGQPQHF,TGCGCCAGCAGCTACGGACAGGGCGGGCAGCCCCAGCATTTT
-,TRBJ1-1,-,TRBV6-5,CASSPGQNTEAFF,TGTGCCAGCAGTCCTGGACAGAACACTGAAGCTTTCTTT
-,TRBJ1-1,-,TRBV7-2,CASSTGHGNTEAFF,TGTGCCAGCAGCACGGGACACGGGAACACTGAAGCTTTCTTT
TRBD2,TRBJ2-7,-,TRBV6-5,CASSGGVRHEQYF,TGTGCCAGCAGTGGGGGGGTTCGGCACGAGCAGTACTTC
-,TRBJ2-2,-,TRBV11-1,CASSLSGLSGELFF,TGTGCCAGCAGCTTATCAGGGCTGTCCGGGGAGCTGTTTTTT
-,TRBJ2-5,once,TRBV29-1,CSVAMRIQETQYF,TGCAGCGTTGCAATGAGGATCCAAGAGACCCAGTACTTC
TRBD2,TRBJ2-1,-,TRBV11-2,CASSFLTSGVSSYNEQFF,TGTGCCAGCAGCTTTCTGACTAGCGGGGTAAGCTCCTACAATGAGCAGTTCTTC
-,TRBJ1-1,-,TRBV13,CASSLGGIGRGAEAFF,TGTGCCAGCAGCTTAGGCGGAATAGGACGGGGGGCTGAAGCTTTCTTT
-,TRBJ2-7,-,TRBV4-3,CASSQDALGRNYEQYF,TGCGCCAGCAGCCAAGATGCCCTAGGTAGAAACTACGAGCAGTACTTC
-,TRBJ2-5,-,TRBV5-1,CASSLGRAGSETQYF,TGCGCCAGCAGCTTGGGGAGGGCGGGTTCCGAGACCCAGTACTTC
-,TRBJ1-1,-,TRBV7-8,CASSSRGRTEAFF,TGTGCCAGCAGCTCGAGAGGGCGCACTGAAGCTTTCTTT
TRBD2,TRBJ2-1,-,TRBV7-6,CASSDLILAGGREQFF,TGTGCCAGCAGCGACCTTATACTAGCGGGGGGGCGTGAGCAGTTCTTC
-,TRBJ1-1,-,TRBV29-1,CSVEPTGNTEAFF,TGCAGCGTTGAACCCACGGGGAACACTGAAGCTTTCTTT
-,TRBJ1-2,-,TRBV5-6,CASSWGHLAGYTF,TGTGCCAGCAGCTGGGGACACTTGGCTGGCTACACCTTC
-,TRBJ2-1,-,TRBV29-1,CSVNPLTRNEQFF,TGCAGCGTGAACCCCCTCACTCGCAATGAGCAGTTCTTC
-,TRBJ2-6,once,TRBV6-4,CASSDLAGANVLTF,TGTGCCAGCAGTGACCTAGCGGGGGCCAACGTCCTGACTTTC
TRBD2,TRBJ2-1,-,TRBV6-5,CASSYRTSIMNEQFF,TGTGCCAGCAGTTATAGGACTAGCATTATGAATGAGCAGTTCTTC
TRBD2,TRBJ2-7,-,TRBV4-1,CASSQDTTSGREQYF,TGCGCCAGCAGCCAAGATACGACTAGCGGGAGGGAGCAGTACTTC
-,TRBJ2-6,once,TRBV7-3,CASSPGGGANVLTF,TGTGCCAGCAGCCCAGGAGGTGGGGCCAACGTCCTGACTTTC
TRBD1,TRBJ2-7,few,TRBV14,CASSHGTGGYEQYF,TGTGCCAGCAGCCATGGGACAGGGGGGTACGAGCAGTACTTC
TRBD2,TRBJ2-5,once,TRBV4-2,CASSLGLEDWKYF,TGTGCCAGCAGCCTGGGACTAGAGGATTGGAAGTACTTC
TRBD2,TRBJ2-1,once,TRBV28,CASRGRGSFSYNEQFF,TGTGCCAGCAGAGGTCGCGGGAGTTTTTCCTACAATGAGCAGTTCTTC
TRBD2,TRBJ2-7,-,TRBV7-9,CASRPPTGGVVEQYF,TGTGCCAGCAGACCCCCCACGGGGGGGGTAGTGGAGCAGTACTTC
-,TRBJ2-6,once,TRBV15,CATSSFSLKNGANVLTF,TGTGCCACCAGCAGCTTTAGTTTGAAGAATGGGGCCAACGTCCTGACTTTC
-,TRBJ1-4,-,TRBV29-1,CSVEGRTGELFF,TGCAGCGTTGAAGGCCGCACAGGTGAACTGTTTTTT
-,TRBJ1-3,-,TRBV14,CASSQGLSERNTIYF,TGTGCCAGCAGCCAAGGACTGTCCGAAAGAAACACCATATATTTT
-,TRBJ1-2,-,TRBV7-9,CASSFRDHHGYTF,TGTGCCAGCAGCTTCAGGGATCACCATGGCTACACCTTC
-,TRBJ2-1,-,TRBV14,CASSQVLPGSYNEQFF,TGTGCCAGCAGCCAAGTTCTTCCCGGGTCCTACAATGAGCAGTTCTTC
-,TRBJ2-3,once,TRBV6-5,CATGASASTDTQYF,TGTGCCACTGGGGCGAGCGCTAGCACAGATACGCAGTATTTT
TRBD1,TRBJ1-2,-,TRBV2,CASTGTGDGYTF,TGTGCCAGTACCGGGACAGGGGATGGCTACACCTTC
TRBD2,TRBJ2-2,-,TRBV6-5,CASRRTSGNTGELFF,TGTGCCAGCAGGCGAACTAGCGGTAACACCGGGGAGCTGTTTTTT
-,TRBJ1-5,-,TRBV5-1,CASSLSGGQPQHF,TGCGCCAGCAGCTTGTCCGGGGGACAGCCCCAGCATTTT
TRBD1,TRBJ2-1,few,TRBV19,CASSWGQSYNEQFF,TGTGCCAGTAGTTGGGGACAGTCCTACAATGAGCAGTTCTTC
-,TRBJ1-1,-,TRBV19,CASLQGNTEAFF,TGTGCCAGTCTACAGGGTAACACTGAAGCTTTCTTT
-,TRBJ1-1,-,TRBV27,CASSPLDRLNTEAFF,TGTGCCAGCAGTCCACTCGACAGGTTGAACACTGAAGCTTTCTTT
-,TRBJ2-7,-,TRBV28,CASSSFTGYYEQYF,TGTGCCAGCAGTTCGTTTACAGGGTACTACGAGCAGTACTTC
TRBD2,TRBJ2-7,few,TRBV7-9,CASSLDAGDEQYF,TGTGCCAGCAGCTTAGATGCGGGGGACGAGCAGTACTTC
TRBD2,TRBJ2-5,-,TRBV7-9,CASSFRGGPQETQYF,TGTGCCAGCAGCTTTCGCGGGGGGCCACAAGAGACCCAGTACTTC
-,TRBJ1-5,-,TRBV4-3,CASSQNDRNQPQHF,TGCGCCAGCAGCCAGAACGACAGAAATCAGCCCCAGCATTTT
-,TRBJ1-2,-,TRBV27,CASSLSRGGRYGYTF,TGTGCCAGCAGTTTATCCCGGGGAGGTCGGTATGGCTACACCTTC